The 29 T cell receptor beta chains in this list originate from one sample, sequenced in a study of blood T cell repertoires in COVID-19. Sequencing was performed with immunoSEQ multiplex PCR; in TCRdb, only in-frame clones are kept and a portion is missing. The sample has nearly 200,000 clones; 86% are singletons. The sequenced sample consisted of peripheral blood. The origin of the receptors is a woman aged 70-85 years with acute or convalescent COVID-19.

V usage is TRBV3-1 (or the pseudogene TRBV3-2) and J usage is TRBJ2-1; a weak D match, TRBD1 (5 bases). Per germline, CDR1 LGHDT and CDR2 YNNKEL (reference sequence). V lost 0 bases, J lost 4 bases, and 10 bases lay in between. This CDR3 has 15 residues. CDR3 bases: TGTGCCAGCAGCCAAGATGGCAGGGAATACAATGAGCAGTTCTTC. Its translation is CASSQDGREYNEQFF.

The chain has TRBV21-1 and TRBJ1-1. TRBV21-1 is assigned pseudogene status. The CDR3 runs to 13 residues. The CDR3 loop reads CASRARTNTEAFF. The DNA of the CDR3 is TGTGCCAGCCGAGCACGAACGAACACTGAAGCTTTCTTT.

A single count supports this clone. This chain links TRBV27 with TRBJ1-4, with a possible D match to TRBD1 (5 bases). V was shortened by 3 bases and J by 5 bases, with 16 bases between the two germline ends. The CDR3 runs to 16 residues. Germline V gives CDR1 MNHEY, CDR2 SMNVEV (reference sequence). The CDR3 here is CASSFILQGQNEKLFF. For the CDR3, the DNA is TGTGCCAGCAGTTTTATCCTCCAGGGCCAAAATGAAAAACTGTTTTTT.

The V call is TRBV19, the J call TRBJ2-2; no clear D. Germline CDR1 is LNHDA and CDR2 is SQIVND (reference sequence). Trimming pared 5 bases from V and 3 bases from J, leaving 16 bases between. The CDR3 runs to 16 residues. CDR3 sequence: CASSGFVAGYTGELFF. The DNA of the CDR3 is TGTGCCAGTAGTGGTTTCGTGGCAGGATACACCGGGGAGCTGTTTTTT.

This clone came up once. The DNA of the CDR3 is TGTGCCAGCTCACCGAACGAAAGGCGGGCCTCCTACGAGCAGTACTTC. The encoded protein is CASSPNERRASYEQYF. The chain links TRBV18 to TRBJ2-7; D might be TRBD2 (5 bases). CDR1 KGHSH and CDR2 LQKENI come from the germline V gene. V was pared by 3 bases and J by 0 bases, with 15 bases between. The CDR3 spans 16 residues.

In this sample, this clone turned up a few times. This chain connects TRBV5-1 to TRBJ2-3; 9 bases are shared with TRBD1. Losses at the gene ends were 0 bases for V and 4 bases for J; bases not matched to a gene: 0. The CDR3 length is 14 residues. Germline assignment: CDR1 SGHRS and CDR2 YFSETQ. CDR3 sequence reads: CASSLDRGPDTQYF. The CDR3 DNA follows: TGCGCCAGCAGCTTGGACAGGGGGCCAGATACGCAGTATTTT.

The chain is built from TRBV5-4 and TRBJ2-3; 7 bases map to TRBD1. V lost 1 base and J lost 3; bases outside the gene matches: 5. CDR3 length: 15 amino acids. The V gene's germline CDR1 is SGHNT and CDR2 YYREEE (reference sequence). The CDR3 spells CASSLWNRGTDTQYF. The CDR3 nucleotides read TGTGCCAGCAGCTTGTGGAACAGGGGAACAGATACGCAGTATTTT.

This sequence joins TRBV18 and TRBJ2-2; 10 bases map to TRBD2. The CDR3 loop spans 19 amino acids. V lost 3 bases and J lost 0; bases outside the gene matches: 10. CDR1 KGHSH and CDR2 LQKENI come from the germline V gene. CDR3 protein: CASSPRASGRWANTGELFF. As DNA, the CDR3 is TGTGCCAGCTCACCCCGGGCTAGCGGGAGATGGGCGAACACCGGGGAGCTGTTTTTT.

The chain links TRBV6-5 to TRBJ1-3; no clear D gene. V shed 6 bases and J shed 0 bases, with 12 bases lying between them. The CDR3 spans 15 residues. Germline lookup yields CDR1 MNHEY and CDR2 SVGAGI. Here the CDR3 reads CASRAPIGSGNTIYF. CDR3 nucleotides: TGTGCCAGCAGGGCCCCGATTGGCTCTGGAAACACCATATATTTT.

Remarks on this clone: Within the sample, other DNA sequences also encode this same CDR3. The V call is TRBV6-5, the J call TRBJ1-1; tentative D call: TRBD1 (6 bases). This CDR3 is built from 15 residues. Germline V gives CDR1 MNHEY, CDR2 SVGAGI. Trimming removed 0 bases at V and 4 bases at J, with 12 bases between. CDR3 in amino acids: CASSYSTGFGTEAFF. The CDR3 bases are TGTGCCAGCAGTTACTCTACAGGGTTCGGCACTGAAGCTTTCTTT.

DNA of the CDR3: TGCGCCAGCAGCCTGGGGGCAGGGGACGAAAAACTGTTTTTT. Protein product: CASSLGAGDEKLFF. This chain uses TRBV4-1 with TRBJ1-4; tentatively, D is TRBD1 (6 bases). V was shortened by 4 bases and J by 8 bases, with 14 bases between the two germline ends. This CDR3 has 14 residues. The germline CDR1 and CDR2 sequences are MGHRA and YSYEKL.

V gene TRBV27 combines with J gene TRBJ2-7; 14 nucleotides line up with TRBD2. This CDR3 is built from 19 residues. The germline V gene has CDR1 MNHEY and CDR2 SMNVEV (reference sequence). The V gene end was trimmed by 5 bases and the J gene end by 1 base; junction bases not matched to a gene: 13. The CDR3: CASSGMTSGRVRGSYEQYF. The CDR3 DNA is TGTGCCAGCAGTGGGATGACTAGCGGGAGGGTGAGGGGGTCCTACGAGCAGTACTTC.

This chain joins TRBV11-3 and TRBJ1-6; D gene unclear. Germline V gives CDR1 SGHNT, CDR2 YENEEA. V shed 4 bases and J shed 6 bases, with 7 bases lying between them. The length of the CDR3 is 13 residues. The CDR3 region is CASSWGVNSPLHF. The CDR3 nucleotides are TGTGCCAGCAGCTGGGGAGTTAATTCACCCCTCCACTTT. Variable domain in full (rest from reference TRBV11-3 and TRBJ1-6): EAGVVQSPRYKIIEKKQPVAFWCNPISGHNTLYWYLQNLGQGPELLIRYENEEAVDDSQLPKDRFSAERLKGVDSTLKIQPAELGDSAVYLCASSWGVNSPLHFGNGTRLTVT.

Regarding this clone: Other DNA variants within this sample encode the same CDR3. The chain couples TRBV18 to TRBJ1-4, with TRBD1 identical over 8 bases. The CDR3 runs 14 residues. J gave up 5 bases and V 4 bases, and 3 bases lay outside the gene matches. In germline, CDR1 is KGHSH, CDR2 LQKENI. The CDR3: CASSQTGGNEKLFF. The CDR3, as DNA: TGTGCCAGCTCACAAACAGGGGGGAATGAAAAACTGTTTTTT. Full variable domain (rest looked up from reference TRBV18 and TRBJ1-4): NAGVMQNPRHLVRRRGQEARLRCSPMKGHSHVYWYRQLPEEGLKFMVYLQKENIIDESGMPKERFSAEFPKEGPSILRIQQVVRGDSAAYFCASSQTGGNEKLFFGSGTQLSVL.

The rearrangement links TRBV6-5 to TRBJ1-3, with 9 bases matching TRBD1. The CDR3 length is 14 residues. Germline CDR1 reads MNHEY; CDR2 reads SVGAGI. J lost 4 bases, V lost 6 bases, and 4 bases had no gene match. The CDR3 loop is CASRTGTGGNTIYF. The DNA of the CDR3 is TGTGCCAGCAGGACAGGGACAGGGGGAAACACCATATATTTT.

This clone came up a few times. J is TRBJ2-2 and V is TRBV7-8, with a possible D match to TRBD1 (6 bases). Deletions cut 0 bases from V and 4 bases from J, with 9 bases between. The length of the CDR3 is 15 residues. Germline V gives CDR1 SGHVS, CDR2 FQNEAQ. The CDR3 loop reads CASSLARTATGELFF. DNA of the CDR3: TGTGCCAGCAGCTTAGCCCGGACAGCCACCGGGGAGCTGTTTTTT.

This sequence joins TRBV2 and TRBJ1-2; 10 positions match TRBD1. CDR3 length equals 13 residues. Germline CDR1 and CDR2: SNHLY and FYNNEI. V shed 6 bases, J shed 12 bases, and the junction held 10 bases outside the gene matches. In DNA, the CDR3 is TGTGCCAGCAGCAACCGACAGGGGGCGACCGACACCTTC. Amino acids: CASSNRQGATDTF. Supplemented by reference TRBV2 and TRBJ1-2, the full variable domain reads EPEVTQTPSHQVTQMGQEVILRCVPISNHLYFYWYRQILGQKVEFLVSFYNNEISEKSEIFDDQFSVERPDGSNFTLKIRSTKLEDSAMYFCASSNRQGATDTFGSGTRLTVV.

This sequence joins TRBV4-1 and TRBJ2-3; D ambiguous. Germline CDR1 MGHRA, CDR2 YSYEKL. The CDR3 loop spans 15 amino acids. V was trimmed by 6 bases and J by 0 bases, leaving 13 bases between them. The CDR3 loop is CASSLSAASTDTQYF. For the CDR3, the DNA is TGCGCCAGCAGTCTAAGCGCGGCTAGCACAGATACGCAGTATTTT.

The CDR3 nucleotides are TGTGCCAGCACCCTCCGGTGGGGACTAGCGGGACCAGATACGCAGTATTTT. The encoded protein is CASTLRWGLAGPDTQYF. This rearrangement joins TRBV2 to TRBJ2-3; 13 bases map to TRBD2. Germline-derived CDR1 and CDR2 are SNHLY and FYNNEI. V was pared by 7 bases and J by 4 bases, with 11 bases of the junction left unmatched. There are 17 residues in the CDR3.

The CDR3 loop reads CASSYPSPSNEQFF. CDR3 bases: TGTGCCAGCAGTTACCCCAGTCCTAGTAATGAGCAGTTCTTC. This chain links TRBV6-2 or TRBV6-3 with TRBJ2-1; no clear D. The CDR3 totals 14 residues. V was pared by 2 bases and J by 7 bases, with 12 bases between. Germline V CDR1 and CDR2: MNHEY, SVGEGT.

The genes are TRBV5-1 and TRBJ2-3, with 8 bases identical to TRBD2. With 4 bases clipped from V and 0 bases from J, the junction kept 4 bases outside the gene matches. This CDR3 spans 15 amino acids. CDR1 is SGHRS and CDR2 is YFSETQ in the germline V gene. The CDR3: CASSRSGASTDTQYF. CDR3 nucleotide sequence: TGCGCCAGCAGCCGTAGCGGGGCTAGCACAGATACGCAGTATTTT.

V is TRBV7-9 and J is TRBJ1-2; 7 nucleotides match TRBD1. The CDR3 sequence is 13 residues long. From germline, CDR1 is SEHNR and CDR2 FQNEAQ (reference sequence). V gave up 4 bases and J gave up 3 bases; unmatched junction bases: 2. The CDR3 DNA is TGTGCCAGCAGCTCTGACAGGGACTATGGCTACACCTTC. Amino acids: CASSSDRDYGYTF.

The rearrangement uses TRBV28 and TRBJ1-1; 7 nucleotides match TRBD1. This CDR3 has 12 residues. V lost 5 bases and J lost 8; bases outside the gene matches: 5. Germline V gene data show CDR1 as MDHEN and CDR2 as SYDVKM. CDR3 DNA: TGTGCCAGCAGTCCCGGGACAGTAGAAGCTTTCTTT. Amino acid sequence: CASSPGTVEAFF.

This clone has just a few counts. This sequence joins TRBV5-4 and TRBJ1-2, with 7 bases lining up with TRBD1. The V gene's germline CDR1 is SGHNT and CDR2 YYREEE (reference sequence). V dropped 0 bases and J dropped 4; count of bases not matched to a gene: 6. This CDR3 spans 15 amino acids. In DNA, the CDR3 is TGTGCCAGCAGCTTGGGGCAGACAGGGACCTATGGCTACACCTTC. Protein sequence: CASSLGQTGTYGYTF.

V and J are TRBV18 and TRBJ1-2, with TRBD1 matching 10 bases. Germline CDR1 is KGHSH and CDR2 is LQKENI. Losses at the gene ends were 6 bases for V and 8 bases for J; bases not matched to a gene: 6. The CDR3 has 13 amino acids. The CDR3 loop is CASSGQGVGGYTF. Written as DNA, the CDR3 is TGTGCCAGCTCCGGACAGGGGGTCGGGGGCTACACCTTC.

This clone was counted a few times. The gene calls are TRBV7-2 and TRBJ2-5, with D possibly TRBD1 on 5 matching bases. The germline V gene encodes CDR1 SGHTA and CDR2 FQGNSA. The V end lost 1 base, the J end lost 5 bases, and 8 bases lay between the germline ends. This CDR3 region has 13 residues. CDR3 residues: CASSLGGWETQYF. In DNA, the CDR3 is TGTGCCAGCAGCTTAGGGGGCTGGGAGACCCAGTACTTC.

This chain joins TRBV19 and TRBJ2-7, with D perhaps matching TRBD1 (6 bases). V gave up 5 bases and J gave up 0 bases, with 14 bases separating them. The germline V gene has CDR1 LNHDA and CDR2 SQIVND (reference sequence). The CDR3 length is 15 residues. CDR3: CASSSTGLDSYEQYF. The CDR3 DNA reads TGTGCCAGTAGTTCAACAGGGCTGGACTCCTACGAGCAGTACTTC.

J is TRBJ2-6 and V is TRBV5-1; the D gene is possibly TRBD1 (6 bases). CDR3 size: 19 residues. The germline V and J ends were trimmed by 0 bases and 0 bases, with 16 bases remaining between them. The germline V gene encodes CDR1 SGHRS and CDR2 YFSETQ. In nucleotides, the CDR3 is TGCGCCAGCAGCTTGGCAGGGGTGACAGACCTCTCTGGGGCCAACGTCCTGACTTTC. It codes for CASSLAGVTDLSGANVLTF. The variable domain in full, completed from reference TRBV5-1 and TRBJ2-6, reads KAGVTQTPRYLIKTRGQQVTLSCSPISGHRSVSWYQQTPGQGLQFLFEYFSETQRNKGNFPGRFSGRQFSNSRSEMNVSTLELGDSALYLCASSLAGVTDLSGANVLTFGAGSRLTVL.

The CDR3 is CASSLDLRDTQYF. The CDR3 DNA follows: TGTGCCAGCAGCTTAGATCTCAGAGATACGCAGTATTTT. The rearrangement uses TRBV7-6 and TRBJ2-3; D call uncertain. Germline-derived CDR1 and CDR2 are SGHVS and FNYEAQ. The germline V and J ends were trimmed by 1 base and 5 bases, with 7 bases remaining between them. This CDR3 has 13 amino acids. Complete variable domain (other parts from reference TRBV7-6 and TRBJ2-3): GAGVSQSPRYKVTKRGQDVALRCDPISGHVSLYWYRQALGQGPEFLTYFNYEAQQDKSGLPNDRFSAERPEGSISTLTIQRTEQRDSAMYRCASSLDLRDTQYFGPGTRLTVL.